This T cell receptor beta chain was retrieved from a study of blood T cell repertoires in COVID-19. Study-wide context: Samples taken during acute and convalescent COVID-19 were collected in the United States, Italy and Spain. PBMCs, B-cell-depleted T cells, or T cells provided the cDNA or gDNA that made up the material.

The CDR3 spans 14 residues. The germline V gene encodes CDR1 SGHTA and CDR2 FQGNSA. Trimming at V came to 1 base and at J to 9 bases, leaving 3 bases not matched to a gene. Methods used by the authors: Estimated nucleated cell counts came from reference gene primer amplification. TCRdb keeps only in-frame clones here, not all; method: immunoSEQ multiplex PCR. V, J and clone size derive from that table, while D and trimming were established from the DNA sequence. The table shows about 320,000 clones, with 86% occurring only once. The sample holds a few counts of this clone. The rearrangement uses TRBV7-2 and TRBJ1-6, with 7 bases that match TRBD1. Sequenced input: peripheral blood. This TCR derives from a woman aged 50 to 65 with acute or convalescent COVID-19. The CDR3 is CASSLVTGASPLHF. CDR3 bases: TGTGCCAGCAGCTTAGTCACAGGGGCTTCACCCCTCCACTTT.